The clone carrying this T cell receptor (beta chain) has only a few counts. As yet, its antigen is unknown. The data stem from a study of neurological immune-mediated disorders. On the study more broadly: Relapsing-remitting patients made up most of the 34 multiple sclerosis patients, and secondary progressive patients made up 3.

TCRdb re-called the 5' RACE reads with MiXCR, one entry per CDR3 protein. This table holds about 66,000 distinct CDR3 sequences, nearly 3.5% found once. Findings and caveats of the study: One cluster of related CDR3 sequences contained, by phylogenetic grouping, the repertoires of 18 of 34 multiple sclerosis patients and formed a possible signature. Multiple sclerosis was found to have the least TCR clonal expansion, below healthy controls, and HTLV-1-associated myelopathy the most.

The sample taken for sequencing was PBMCs. The TCR was taken from a man aged 40-49 years with multiple sclerosis.

The CDR3 nucleotides are TGTGCCAGCAGGATCCGGGAAAGGGGGATTTTT. Protein product: CASRIRERGIF. The V and J genes are TRBV21-1 and TRBJ1-4; the DNA was not compared with TRBD1, the D call given in the table. TRBV21-1 is a pseudogene segment. This CDR3 is built from 11 residues.